Listed below are T cell receptor beta chains from one sample, sequenced in a study of blood T cell repertoires in COVID-19. Libraries were prepared by immunoSEQ multiplex PCR; TCRdb keeps only in-frame clonotypes and omits some of them. The sample has about 140,000 clones; 75% to 90% are singletons. Sequencing was carried out using PBMCs or T cells enriched from blood (not recorded which). These receptors were collected from a man in his 60s who had recovered from COVID-19. CDR3s include the opening cysteine and the closing phenylalanine or tryptophan. D genes are given only for firm matches.

j_call	d_call	v_call	cdr3_aa
TRBJ2-7	NA	TRBV10-2	CASSEGGKPYEQYF
TRBJ1-6	TRBD1	TRBV10-2	CASSVSGQGNSPLHF
TRBJ2-1	TRBD2	TRBV7-3	CASSARTSGGLKFF
TRBJ1-4	NA	TRBV21-1	CASSRKQGFGEKLFF
TRBJ1-2	NA	TRBV3-1/TRBV3-2	CASSRGQGTYGYTF
TRBJ2-1	TRBD2	TRBV13	CASSATSGYEQFF
TRBJ2-7	NA	TRBV28	CASRDTKGYSYEQYF
TRBJ1-1	NA	TRBV19	CASSRDTRGTEAFF
TRBJ1-1	TRBD1	TRBV3-1/TRBV3-2	CASSQQGDTEAFF
TRBJ2-7	NA	TRBV18	CASSLARDTIYEQYF
TRBJ1-5	TRBD1	TRBV12-3/TRBV12-4	CASRQGDQPQHF
TRBJ1-6	NA	TRBV30	CASTRSKGGRNNSPLHF
TRBJ2-2	TRBD2	TRBV6-4	CASSVVAGATGELFF
TRBJ2-2	NA	TRBV18	CASSPPKRAANTGELFF
TRBJ2-7	NA	TRBV6-5	CASSLPGTYEQYF
TRBJ1-2	TRBD1	TRBV6-5	CASRASTGRLDGYTF
TRBJ2-5	NA	TRBV1	CTSSQPTWRGETQYF
TRBJ2-2	NA	TRBV5-5	CASSSNRANTGELFF
TRBJ1-5	NA	TRBV15	CATSREGGNYQPQHF
TRBJ1-4	NA	TRBV5-1	CASSLTTGRQEKLFF
TRBJ1-5	NA	TRBV2	CASSGTRIFSNQPQHF
TRBJ2-1	NA	TRBV19	CASSQRARDNEQFF
TRBJ2-1	NA	TRBV19	CASSIVSLSWEQFF
TRBJ2-7	TRBD1	TRBV6-5	CASSWDRGSEQYF
TRBJ1-2	NA	TRBV28	CASSESYGYTF
TRBJ2-5	NA	TRBV9	CASTGQPQETQYF
TRBJ1-5	NA	TRBV9	CASSALDSSNQPQHF
TRBJ2-3	TRBD2	TRBV7-3	CASGAGDTDTQYF
TRBJ2-1	TRBD1	TRBV24-1	CATSDSDRGPYNEQFF
TRBJ2-7	NA	TRBV28	CASSTWGPISYEQYF
TRBJ1-4	NA	TRBV28	CASSPPRGAANEKLFF
TRBJ2-7	TRBD1	TRBV2	CASRRTGASYEQYF
TRBJ2-5	NA	TRBV10-3	CAISSLGLDSQETQYF
TRBJ2-7	TRBD1	TRBV7-9	CASSLDRAYEQYF
TRBJ2-7	TRBD2	TRBV10-1	CASSAHRGTSGGEQYF
TRBJ2-1	NA	TRBV28	CASSSWDWSSYNEQFF
TRBJ1-1	NA	TRBV2	CASMSTEAFF
TRBJ2-2	NA	TRBV11-3	CASSFSGSNTGELFF
TRBJ2-5	NA	TRBV12-3/TRBV12-4	CASSFRVIETQYF
TRBJ2-5	NA	TRBV6-6	CASSRGLQETQYF
TRBJ1-6	TRBD1	TRBV7-9	CASYYHGTANSPLHF
TRBJ2-7	TRBD2	TRBV28	CASRETSGRGEQYF
TRBJ2-1	TRBD1	TRBV7-6	CASSLLGQGTYNEQFF
TRBJ2-1	TRBD2	TRBV4-1	CASSRASGSSYNEQFF
TRBJ2-7	TRBD2	TRBV5-4	CASSAGLAPEQYF
TRBJ1-2	TRBD1	TRBV7-2	CASSPGTGYGYTF
TRBJ2-1	NA	TRBV7-8	CASSSTEYNEQFF
TRBJ2-7	NA	TRBV6-1	CASSEQAGFAYEQYF
TRBJ2-7	NA	TRBV7-8	CASSPGTRREQYF
TRBJ1-1	NA	TRBV9	CASSRRGLDTEAFF
TRBJ2-1	TRBD2	TRBV12-5	CASGFSGGHNEQFF
TRBJ1-1	NA	TRBV19	CASSISSTEAFF
TRBJ1-1	NA	TRBV5-1	CASSPGVSLRPMNTEAFF
TRBJ1-2	NA	TRBV19	CASSIYRVVNYGYTF
TRBJ2-1	NA	TRBV7-7	CASSSDSYNEQFF
TRBJ1-1	NA	TRBV5-4	CASSRRTGTEAFF
TRBJ2-1	TRBD1	TRBV30	CAWSPDRTFRQFF
TRBJ1-1	NA	TRBV2	CASSELVPMNTEAFF